This T cell receptor beta chain was captured in a study of cytomegalovirus exposure and HLA in healthy donors. Germline V gene data show CDR1 as MDHEN and CDR2 as SYDVKM. The CDR3 covers 16 residues. The V end lost 6 bases, the J end lost 0 bases, and 15 bases lay between the germline ends. Overall study findings and caveats: A highly shared variant cluster was judged a likely technical artifact. Cytomegalovirus status, reportedly, was diagnosed with high specificity and sensitivity by the classifier. Available immune exposure information was restricted to CMV serostatus only.

With 60 Vbeta and 13 Jbeta primers, the PCR was carried out. The assay was immunoSEQ multiplex PCR, and TCRdb's table has in-frame clones only and misses some. Of about 120,000 clones in the sample, approximately 15% were seen once. Of note for this clone: Its matching antigen is unknown.

Unrecorded immune exposure was likely among donors, who were nominally healthy when sampled. The chain has TRBV28 and TRBJ2-4, with a tentative D call TRBD1 (6 bases). The sample was PBMCs. The receptor was derived from a woman under 30 in good health and CMV-seronegative. CDR3 protein: CASSTLDRLAKNIQYF. The CDR3 DNA reads as TGTGCCAGCAGCACTCTGGACAGACTAGCCAAAAACATTCAGTACTTC.